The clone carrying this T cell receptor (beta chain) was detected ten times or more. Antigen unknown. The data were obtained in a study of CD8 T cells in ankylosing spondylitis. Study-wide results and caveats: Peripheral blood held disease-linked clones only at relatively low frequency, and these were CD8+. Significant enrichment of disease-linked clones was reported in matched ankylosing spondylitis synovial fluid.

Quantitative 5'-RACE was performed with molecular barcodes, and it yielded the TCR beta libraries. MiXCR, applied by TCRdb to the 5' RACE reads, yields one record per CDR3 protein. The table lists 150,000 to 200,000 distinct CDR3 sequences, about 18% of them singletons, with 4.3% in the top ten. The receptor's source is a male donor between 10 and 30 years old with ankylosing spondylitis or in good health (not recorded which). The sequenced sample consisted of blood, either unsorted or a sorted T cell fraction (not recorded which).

The CDR3 sequence is CASRGLALNEQFF. CDR3 nucleotides: TGTGCCAGCAGGGGACTAGCTCTGAATGAGCAGTTCTTC. The gene calls are TRBV27 and TRBJ2-1; 9 bases are a match to TRBD2. Germline V gene data show CDR1 as MNHEY and CDR2 as SMNVEV (reference sequence). This CDR3 region has 13 residues. Trimming took 6 bases from V and 7 from J; bases not matched to a gene: 4.